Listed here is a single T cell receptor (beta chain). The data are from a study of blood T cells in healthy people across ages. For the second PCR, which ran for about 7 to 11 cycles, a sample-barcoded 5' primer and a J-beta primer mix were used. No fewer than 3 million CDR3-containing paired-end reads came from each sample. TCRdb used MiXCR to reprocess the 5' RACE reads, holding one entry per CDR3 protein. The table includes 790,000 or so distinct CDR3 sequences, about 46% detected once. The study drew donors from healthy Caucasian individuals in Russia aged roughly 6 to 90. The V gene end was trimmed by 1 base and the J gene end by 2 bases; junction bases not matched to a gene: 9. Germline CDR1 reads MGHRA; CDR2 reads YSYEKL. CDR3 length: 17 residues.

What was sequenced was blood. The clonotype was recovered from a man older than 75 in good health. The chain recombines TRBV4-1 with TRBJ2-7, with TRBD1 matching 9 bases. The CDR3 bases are TGCGCCAGCAGCCAAGCAACCGGGACAGGGATTACCTACGAGCAGTACTTC. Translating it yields CASSQATGTGITYEQYF.